This T cell receptor beta chain was recovered during a study of T cells after yellow fever vaccination (dated by TCRdb to the late 2010s). Regarding the complete study: The SMART-Seq v4 Ultra Low Input RNA kit was used to prepare libraries from fractions with low cell numbers. To track T-cell clones before and after primary and booster YFV17D yellow fever vaccination, bulk TCR alpha and beta repertoires were sequenced longitudinally. Two healthy male donors, one aged 18 to 30 and one aged 30 to 40 years, were included in the cohort. Bulk PBMC replicates and cell subsets were isolated from blood drawn at multiple timepoints before and after both primary and secondary immunization. Broader findings and caveats from the paper: The secondary T-cell response was found to be weaker but faster than the primary response, with a peak reached on day 5 rather than on day 15. Because only a couple of donors were included in the study, the extent to which the findings can be generalized is limited. Most clones expanded after primary vaccination were re-detected after the booster (approximately 95% of CD4 and around 88% of CD8), suggesting broad memory maintenance. Because abundant contaminating clonotypes from the bulk population could be contained in FACS-sorted repertoires, computational filtering was required. A small share of clonotypes occurred in both CD4 and CD8 compartments, likely arising from convergent recombination.

Regarding this clonotype: Its binding antigen is unknown. No base-level quality is on record; no much larger clone is a single base apart.

V is cut by 2 bases and J by 2 bases, and the space between the germline ends is 10 bases. CDR1 and CDR2, looked up from the germline V gene (reference sequence), are SGHKS and YYEKEE. Including cysteine and phenylalanine, the CDR3 has 14 amino acids. CDR3 DNA only is kept here, 42 bases in frame from base 1. Sample treatment or condition, as interpreted from the label and publication: live attenuated yellow fever vaccine strain. Two biological replicates of bulk PBMCs were collected at each blood-draw timepoint. PBMCs were isolated from peripheral blood using a standard Ficoll-Paque protocol. TriZol was used to extract RNA from bulk PBMCs, CD4 and CD8 fractions, and dextramer-positive and dextramer-negative fractions. The listed sequencing device is Illumina NovaSeq 6000. Synthesis of TCR cDNA relied on 5'RACE template switching, a step that introduced a universal primer site along with unique molecular identifiers. Priming for cDNA synthesis came from both the TCR alpha and TCR beta constant segments. Two PCR steps were used to amplify libraries, with sample barcodes and sequencing adapters being added in the second step. Libraries were sequenced on Illumina HiSeq 2500 (2x100 bp) or NovaSeq (2x150 bp). In the authors' own workflow: Demultiplexing of reads and collapsing into UMI consensus sequences were performed with MIGEC, and V(D)J alignment was carried out with MiXCR. Using edgeR on replicate PBMC samples, clonotypes were called vaccine-responding if FDR was below 0.01 and the log2 fold change was above 5 up to day 15. Bulk clonotypes were assigned CD4 or CD8 identity according to which sequenced CD4 or CD8 repertoire held them at higher abundance. TCRdb ran its own pipeline on the public reads, namely fastp trimming at Q25 and MiXCR clone calling, and kept in-frame beta chains. Rows with a matching CDR3 protein are joined into one entry that keeps the most common DNA and genes. The V and J calls come from TCRdb's annotation, not from the publication. The sample table shows around 310,000 distinct CDR3 sequences, and 3% to 4.5% are seen once. The ten top clones hold more than 20% of the sample.

In this chain, TRBV5-5 is recombined with TRBJ2-5; a tentative D match to TRBD2 spans 6 bases. Sequencing used PBMCs, obtained 5 days after the yellow fever booster vaccination. The TCR was taken from a man between 18 and 29 years old who received the YFV17D yellow fever vaccine. The sequenced DNA is TGTGCCAGCAGCTTAAAGGGAGGTCAAGAGACCCAGTACTTC. This encodes CASSLKGGQETQYF.